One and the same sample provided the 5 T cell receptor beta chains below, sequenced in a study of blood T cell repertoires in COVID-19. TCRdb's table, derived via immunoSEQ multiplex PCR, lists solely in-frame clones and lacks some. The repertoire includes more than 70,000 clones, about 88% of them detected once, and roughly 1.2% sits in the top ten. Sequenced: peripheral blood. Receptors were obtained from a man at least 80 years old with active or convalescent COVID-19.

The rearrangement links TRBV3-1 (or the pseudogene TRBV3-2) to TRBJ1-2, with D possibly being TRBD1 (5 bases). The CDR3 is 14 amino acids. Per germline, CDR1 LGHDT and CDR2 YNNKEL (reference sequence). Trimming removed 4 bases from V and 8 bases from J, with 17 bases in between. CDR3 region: CASSLNGRVGGYTF. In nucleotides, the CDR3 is TGTGCCAGCAGCCTCAACGGCAGGGTCGGGGGCTACACCTTC.

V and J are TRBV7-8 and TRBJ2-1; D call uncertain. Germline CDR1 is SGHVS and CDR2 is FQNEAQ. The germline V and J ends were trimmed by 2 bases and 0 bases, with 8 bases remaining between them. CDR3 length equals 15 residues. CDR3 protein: CASSLLVSSYNEQFF. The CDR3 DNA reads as TGTGCCAGCAGCTTACTGGTCAGCTCCTACAATGAGCAGTTCTTC.

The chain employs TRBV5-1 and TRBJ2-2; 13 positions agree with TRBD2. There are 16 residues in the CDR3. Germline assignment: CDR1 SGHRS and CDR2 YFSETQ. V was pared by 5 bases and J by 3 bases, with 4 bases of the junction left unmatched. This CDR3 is CASSTSGRADTGELFF. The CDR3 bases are TGCGCCAGCAGTACTAGCGGGAGGGCCGACACCGGGGAGCTGTTTTTT.

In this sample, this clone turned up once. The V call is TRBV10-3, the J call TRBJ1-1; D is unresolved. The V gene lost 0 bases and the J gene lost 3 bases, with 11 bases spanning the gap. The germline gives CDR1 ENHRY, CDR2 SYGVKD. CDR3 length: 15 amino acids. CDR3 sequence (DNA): TGTGCCATCAGTGAGTCGAAGAGGGCCGACACTGAAGCTTTCTTT. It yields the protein CAISESKRADTEAFF.

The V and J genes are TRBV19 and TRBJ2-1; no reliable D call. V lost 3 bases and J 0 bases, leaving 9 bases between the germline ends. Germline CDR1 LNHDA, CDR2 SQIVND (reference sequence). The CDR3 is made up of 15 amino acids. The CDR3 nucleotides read TGTGCCAGTAGTATTGGCTGGAGCTCCTACAATGAGCAGTTCTTC. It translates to CASSIGWSSYNEQFF.